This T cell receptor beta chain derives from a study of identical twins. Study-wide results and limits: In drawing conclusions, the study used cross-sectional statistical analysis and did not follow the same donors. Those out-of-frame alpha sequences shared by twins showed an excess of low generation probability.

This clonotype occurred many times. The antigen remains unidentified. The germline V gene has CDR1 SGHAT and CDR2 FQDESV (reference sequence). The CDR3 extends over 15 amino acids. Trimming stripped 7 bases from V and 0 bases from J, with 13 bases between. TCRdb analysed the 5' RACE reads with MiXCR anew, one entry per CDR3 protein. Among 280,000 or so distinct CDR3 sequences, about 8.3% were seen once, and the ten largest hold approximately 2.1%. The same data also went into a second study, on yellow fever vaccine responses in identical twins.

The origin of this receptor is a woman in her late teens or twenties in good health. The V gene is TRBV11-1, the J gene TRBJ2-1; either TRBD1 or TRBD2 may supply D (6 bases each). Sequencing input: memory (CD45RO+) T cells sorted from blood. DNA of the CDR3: TGTGCCAGCACGAGGGGGGTAGACTCCTACAATGAGCAGTTCTTC. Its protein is CASTRGVDSYNEQFF.